This T cell receptor beta chain was captured by sequencing in a study of T-cell reconstitution after alpha-beta-depleted transplantation in children. Study-level results: The main origin of T-cell counts and diversity one year after transplant was newly produced T cells. By about two months after transplant, alpha-beta T cells reportedly arose from several hundred graft clones that had expanded.

Construction of the TCRbeta library involved unique molecular identifiers. TCRdb re-called the PCR reads through MiXCR, storing one row per CDR3 protein. The table has under 850,000 distinct CDR3 sequences, around 13% seen once; the top ten hold around 0.8%. The CDR3 runs 14 residues. Trimming shortened V by 6 bases and J by 5 bases, and 16 bases separated the two germline ends. This clonotype was found many times. Its cognate antigen is unknown. The chain employs TRBV12-3 or TRBV12-4 and TRBJ2-5; a possible D gene is TRBD2 (6 bases). This TCR came from a girl aged 2 to 10 with congenital amegakaryocytic thrombocytopenia, due to receive a stem cell transplant. Sample: PBMCs, taken before TCRalphabeta/CD19-depleted stem cell transplant. CDR3 sequence (DNA): TGTGCCAGCAGACCTACTAGCTTCCGTGAGACCCAGTACTTC. Translating it yields CASRPTSFRETQYF.